The TCR beta chain described here comes from a study of blood T cell repertoires in COVID-19. Across the study: Specimens from acute and convalescent COVID-19 originated in the United States, Italy and Spain. Sources were T cells, B-cell-depleted T cells, or PBMCs; the material itself was cDNA or gDNA.

Authors' analysis steps: Reference gene primers were amplified, and this amplification served to estimate nucleated cell counts. Measured with immunoSEQ multiplex PCR; TCRdb has only the in-frame clones, and not every one. From that table come the V and J calls and clone size; the DNA was used to work out D and trimming. The table lists approximately 280,000 clones, 70% to 90% of them singletons. This clone has only a few counts. Sequencing was performed on peripheral blood. This receptor was identified in a man in his late teens or twenties with active or convalescent COVID-19.

The CDR3 is CASSLQSGAGGEQFF. DNA for the CDR3: TGTGCCAGCAGCTTACAATCCGGGGCCGGGGGTGAGCAGTTCTTC. This chain joins TRBV7-3 and TRBJ2-1; the D gene is possibly TRBD2 (6 bases). Germline CDR1 reads SGHTA; CDR2 reads FQGTGA. V was pared by 2 bases and J by 9 bases, with 17 bases between. This CDR3 is 15 amino acids long. The complete variable domain, with remaining parts taken from reference TRBV7-3 and TRBJ2-1, reads GAGVSQTPSNKVTEKGKYVELRCDPISGHTALYWYRQSLGQGPEFLIYFQGTGAADDSGLPNDRFFAVRPEGSVSTLKIQRTERGDSAVYLCASSLQSGAGGEQFFGPGTRLTVL.